This TCR beta chain came from a study of OX40 agonist ivuxolimab in advanced cancers. Study-level background: Patients received the agonistic anti-OX40 (CD134) antibody ivuxolimab. Three individuals attained partial responses, comprising one hepatocellular carcinoma case and two cutaneous melanoma cases.

V was cut by 4 bases and J by 5 bases, with 21 bases left in between. Germline assignment: CDR1 GTSNPN and CDR2 SVGIG (reference sequence). The CDR3 spans 16 residues. Method: immunoSEQ multiplex PCR; TCRdb's copy keeps in-frame clones and lacks some. The repertoire holds some 80,000 clones, with around nine tenths as singletons. A remark on this clone: Its antigen remains unknown.

Study outcomes and limitations: Among the lowest peripheral clonal expansion occurred in 0.1-3.0 mg/kg partial responders. CD8+ T cells showed, on average, more clonal expansion than CD4+ cells.

This sequence originates from an adult with an advanced solid tumor such as melanoma, head and neck, liver or kidney cancer. The V and J genes are TRBV30 and TRBJ1-5, with D perhaps matching TRBD1 (6 bases). The specimen was CD4+ or CD8+ T cells sorted from blood, collected in a trial of the OX40 agonist ivuxolimab. This CDR3 reads CAWKSGPGEVHQPQHF. For the CDR3, the DNA is TGTGCCTGGAAGTCTGGACCAGGGGAAGTACATCAGCCCCAGCATTTT.